This T cell receptor beta chain was recovered during a study of blood T cell repertoires in COVID-19. Study as a whole: Samples representing acute and convalescent COVID-19 were sourced from the United States, Italy and Spain. T cells, B-cell-depleted T cells, or PBMCs provided the cDNA or gDNA that served as material.

In the original processing: Estimates of nucleated cell counts were drawn from the amplification of reference gene primers. Data came from immunoSEQ multiplex PCR; TCRdb stores just in-frame clones and leaves some out. Clonal size and the V and J genes are those of that table, whereas D and trimming came from the DNA. The sample lists around 70,000 clones; around 80% were seen once. Trimming pared 8 bases from V and 0 bases from J, leaving 10 bases between. Germline assignment: CDR1 SNHLY and CDR2 FYNNEI. CDR3 size: 14 residues. The chain uses TRBV2 and TRBJ2-2; D is uncertain. Sequenced material: peripheral blood. The clonotype originates from a woman at least 80 years old with active or convalescent COVID-19. CDR3 DNA sequence: TGTGCCAGCGGCCTGGCCACGAACACCGGGGAGCTGTTTTTT. Amino acid sequence: CASGLATNTGELFF.